Below are 4 T cell receptor beta chains sequenced from a single sample in a study of blood T cell repertoires in COVID-19. The data were produced by immunoSEQ multiplex PCR, yet TCRdb's version contains in-frame clones alone and is incomplete. The sample records about 280,000 clones, 85% being singletons. Sample: PBMCs or T cells enriched from blood (not recorded which). The receptor source for this set is a woman aged 45-59 years who had recovered from COVID-19.

This clone was observed a single time. The chain recombines TRBV19 with TRBJ1-2, with 7 bases lining up with TRBD1. The V and J ends lost 5 bases and 7 bases, in that order; junction bases with no gene match: 13. The CDR3 is made up of 15 amino acids. Germline assignment: CDR1 LNHDA and CDR2 SQIVND (reference sequence). CDR3 in DNA: TGTGCCAGTAGTTTGGGGACAGCCGCATTGGGTGGCTACACCTTC. Protein sequence: CASSLGTAALGGYTF.

The chain uses TRBV6-2 or TRBV6-3 and TRBJ2-5; 8 nucleotides agree with TRBD1. The germline V gene encodes CDR1 MNHEY and CDR2 SVGEGT. The V gene end was trimmed by 5 bases and the J gene end by 5 bases; junction bases not matched to a gene: 7. The CDR3 extends over 14 amino acids. The CDR3 region has the DNA TGTGCCAGCAGTCCGAGACAGGGGTCGGAGACCCAGTACTTC. Amino acid sequence: CASSPRQGSETQYF.

The chain links TRBV27 to TRBJ1-1; the D is unclear. V was pared by 5 bases and J by 1 base, with 8 bases between. The CDR3 sequence is 13 residues long. Per the germline V gene, CDR1 is MNHEY and CDR2 is SMNVEV (reference sequence). This CDR3 reads CASSIPGNTEAFF. The CDR3, as DNA: TGTGCCAGCAGTATACCAGGGAACACTGAAGCTTTCTTT.

The rearrangement joins TRBV19 to TRBJ2-3; TRBD2 is a possible D gene (6 bases). The CDR3 extends over 12 amino acids. Germline V gene data show CDR1 as LNHDA and CDR2 as SQIVND (reference sequence). V was shortened by 6 bases and J by 9 bases, with 13 bases between the two germline ends. CDR3 nucleotide sequence: TGTGCCAGTAGCCCAGGGACTCCCACGCAGTATTTT. It encodes CASSPGTPTQYF. Variable domain in full (rest from reference TRBV19 and TRBJ2-3): DGGITQSPKYLFRKEGQNVTLSCEQNLNHDAMYWYRQDPGQGLRLIYYSQIVNDFQKGDIAEGYSVSREKKESFPLTVTSAQKNPTAFYLCASSPGTPTQYFGPGTRLTVL.